This T cell receptor beta chain was obtained from a study of chemoradiotherapy in HPV16-positive cancers. Study-level results: Functional assays defining HPV-specific T cells used only a couple of HPV16-positive patients. Non-HPV-specific T cells did not expand in tumors during treatment, whereas candidate HPV-specific clones and E7-related motifs did. Better recurrence-free survival went with HPV-responsive T-cell expansion in HPV16-positive patients.

The table came from immunoSEQ multiplex PCR; TCRdb's copy has only in-frame clones and leaves some out. The sample yields around 24,000 clones, about 90% seen once. The CDR3 contains 13 residues. CDR1 and CDR2 from the germline V gene are GTSNPN and SVGIG (reference sequence). Trimming cost V 0 bases and J 0 bases, with 5 bases left between them. With regard to this clone: The antigen is not known.

Repertoires were sampled repeatedly during chemoradiotherapy. The TCR sequence derives from a human donor with HPV-associated anogenital cancer. The sequences come from blood, collected from a patient who underwent chemoradiotherapy. The V call is TRBV30, the J call TRBJ1-1; D remains ambiguous. The CDR3 sequence is CAWSVGMNTEAFF. DNA for the CDR3: TGTGCCTGGAGTGTGGGGATGAACACTGAAGCTTTCTTT.